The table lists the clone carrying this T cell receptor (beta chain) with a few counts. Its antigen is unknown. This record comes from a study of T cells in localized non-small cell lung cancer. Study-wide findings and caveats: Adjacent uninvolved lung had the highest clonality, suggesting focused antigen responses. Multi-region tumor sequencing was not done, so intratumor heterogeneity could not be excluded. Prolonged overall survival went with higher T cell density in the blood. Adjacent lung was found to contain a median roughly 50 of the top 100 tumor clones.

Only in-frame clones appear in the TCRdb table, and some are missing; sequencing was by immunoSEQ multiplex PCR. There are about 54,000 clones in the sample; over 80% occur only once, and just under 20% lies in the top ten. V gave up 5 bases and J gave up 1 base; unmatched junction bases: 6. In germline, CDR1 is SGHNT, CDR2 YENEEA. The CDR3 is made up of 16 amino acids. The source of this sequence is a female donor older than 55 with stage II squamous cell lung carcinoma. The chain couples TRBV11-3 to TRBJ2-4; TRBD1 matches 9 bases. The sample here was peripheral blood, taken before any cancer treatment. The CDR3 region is CASSPGTGNAKNIQYF. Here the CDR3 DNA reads TGTGCCAGCAGCCCGGGGACAGGGAATGCCAAAAACATTCAGTACTTC.